This T cell receptor (beta chain) was sequenced for a study of neurological immune-mediated disorders. Study-level background: Multiple sclerosis patients numbered around 34, of whom about 30 were relapsing-remitting and 3 secondary progressive.

Germline lookup yields CDR1 LNHNV and CDR2 YYDKDF (reference sequence). Between the trimmed V and J ends, which lost 0 bases and 7 bases, there was a span of 6 bases. The CDR3 runs 13 residues. Study-wide points: There were no CDR3 amino acid sequences shared by expanded clones across subjects, a result suggesting private repertoires in all groups.

It was by 5'RACE with 10-nucleotide random UMIs that the cDNA was made. TCRdb used MiXCR to reprocess the 5' RACE reads, holding one entry per CDR3 protein. The sample has tens of thousands of distinct CDR3 sequences, approximately 4.5% seen once. This clonotype has at least ten counts. Its target is unknown. Specimen: PBMCs. This chain joins TRBV15 and TRBJ1-4; D may be TRBD1 (6 bases). The source is a woman aged 55 to 70 with multiple sclerosis. CDR3 sequence: CATSREGGEKLFF. The CDR3 bases are TGTGCCACCAGCAGAGAAGGGGGTGAAAAACTGTTTTTT.